The clone carrying this T cell receptor beta chain has ten or more counts. What it binds is unknown. TCRdb called the RT-PCR reads again in MiXCR, with one record for every CDR3 protein. The table has hundreds of thousands of distinct CDR3 sequences, 11% seen once; the top ten hold 11%. The CDR3 has 14 residues. V lost 1 base and J lost 4; bases outside the gene matches: 3. Germline CDR1 is SGHTA and CDR2 is FQGNSA. This sample is part of a study of response to subunit inactivated influenza vaccine. General study points: The authors offered the suggestion that each seasonal influenza vaccination recruits few new T cells.

These data were also filed under a second study, of T cells expressing NK-cell markers. As that report states: Making the TCR beta cDNA relied on 5'RACE template switching with UMIs. Sorted CD3+CD56+NKG2C+, CD3+CD56+NKG2C- and CD3+CD56-NKG2C+ T cells provided the TCR beta repertoires. One observes that, in a handful of donors, these clonotypes were also the leading ones within the CD3+CD56-NKG2C+ fraction.

The sequence derives from a man aged 50-59 years who received an inactivated influenza vaccine. The V call is TRBV7-2, the J call TRBJ1-2, with 7 bases matching TRBD1. Sequencing was performed on PBMCs from blood, taken on the day of vaccination. The DNA of the CDR3 is TGTGCCAGCAGCTTAGTGCAGGGGGGCTATGGCTACACCTTC. This encodes CASSLVQGGYGYTF.